Only a few counts were recorded for the clone carrying this T cell receptor beta chain. Its antigen remains unknown. The CDR3 is 12 residues long. V lost 1 base and J lost 7, with 7 bases in between. Germline V gene data show CDR1 as SGHTA and CDR2 as FQGNSA. These data originate in a study of shared clonotypes between healthy human individuals. Study context: The people who gave samples were a couple of women and three men aged 18 to 49. Study findings and constraints: Clonotype sharing among donors was expected to depend on sequencing depth. Donors were few, which limited the genetic and exposure-history diversity represented.

Unsorted PBMC contributed approximately 270 ng DNA, 25,000 to 35,000 T cell genomes, to each replicate PCR. Produced via immunoSEQ multiplex PCR; TCRdb's table is partial and in-frame only. The table has fewer than 600,000 clones, 70% to 80% seen once. The sequence was obtained from a woman between 40 and 50 years old in good health. Some clones in this sample may be carry-over from other donors' samples. Sequenced material: PBMCs. The chain recombines TRBV7-2 with TRBJ1-2; D is unclear. In nucleotides, the CDR3 is TGTGCCAGCAGCTTAGTGGGAACTGGCTACACCTTC. Its protein is CASSLVGTGYTF.